The rows below give T cell receptor beta chains drawn from one sample of a study of blood T cell repertoires in COVID-19. Produced via immunoSEQ multiplex PCR; TCRdb's table is partial and in-frame only. The data contain tens of thousands of clones, over 75% of them singletons. Sequenced material: peripheral blood. The origin of the receptors is an elderly man with active or convalescent COVID-19. Each CDR3 is given with its conserved first and last residue. The D gene is left open where the match is weak. Expanded clones are given a class, and other clones once, few, many or no size at all.

j_call d_call clone_size v_call cdr3_nt cdr3_aa
TRBJ2-7 TRBD2 - TRBV11-2 TGTGCCAGCAGCTTAAGCGGGGCAGGTAGATACGAGCAGTACTTC CASSLSGAGRYEQYF
TRBJ2-7 TRBD2 - TRBV19 TGTGCCAGTAGTATTAGCGGGAGCGGTTACGAGCAGTACTTC CASSISGSGYEQYF
TRBJ2-7 TRBD2 - TRBV5-5 TGTGCCAGCAGCTTGGCGGGGGGGCACTACGAGCAGTACTTC CASSLAGGHYEQYF
TRBJ1-5 TRBD1 - TRBV10-3 TGTGCCATTGCTACAGGGGCTAGGAATCAGCCCCAGCATTTT CAIATGARNQPQHF
TRBJ2-4 - - TRBV6-5 TGTGCCAGCAGTTACTTCTCTGAAAACATTCAGTACTTC CASSYFSENIQYF
TRBJ2-7 - - TRBV11-2 TGTGCCAGCAGCTCCATCAGGGGCGGCGAGCAGTACTTC CASSSIRGGEQYF
TRBJ1-6 - - TRBV6-1 TGTGCCAGCAGCGAAGACAGGCCCAATGCCGTGGATTCACCCCTCCACTTT CASSEDRPNAVDSPLHF
TRBJ1-6 - - TRBV2 TGTGCCAGCAGTTCCGGGGGTGGGGCAGGTTATTCACCCCTCCACTTT CASSSGGGAGYSPLHF
TRBJ2-7 - few TRBV15 TGTGCCACCAGCAGAGAATCAGGGGATTCCTACGAGCAGTACTTC CATSRESGDSYEQYF
TRBJ2-1 - - TRBV24-1 TGTGCCACCAGTGACCAGACGCCCTCCACGGGCTCCTACAATGAGCAGTTCTTC CATSDQTPSTGSYNEQFF
TRBJ2-5 - - TRBV27 TGTGCCAGCCGCTTTTCAGGGGGAGGGACCCAGTACTTC CASRFSGGGTQYF
TRBJ2-2 - - TRBV7-8 TGTGCCAGCAGCTTAGAAGGGGCCACCGGGGAGCTGTTTTTT CASSLEGATGELFF
TRBJ1-2 TRBD1 - TRBV10-3 TGTGCCATCAGGGGACAGGGGTCCCAAATTAACTATGGCTACACCTTC CAIRGQGSQINYGYTF
TRBJ1-5 - - TRBV7-9 TGTGCCAGCAGCTTAGGGAGGGTTTTGCCTCAGCCCCAGCATTTT CASSLGRVLPQPQHF
TRBJ1-6 TRBD1 - TRBV19 TGTGCCAGCGCACAGGGGGACGGATCACCCCTCCACTTT CASAQGDGSPLHF
TRBJ1-2 TRBD1 - TRBV27 TGTGCCAGCAGTTCACAATCGACAGGGGGCTATGGCTACACCTTC CASSSQSTGGYGYTF
TRBJ1-5 - - TRBV2 TGTGCCAGCTCCTTTTCTGCGAATAGCAATCAGCCCCAGCATTTT CASSFSANSNQPQHF
TRBJ2-7 TRBD2 - TRBV19 TGTGCCAGTAGTTCCCCGACGGGGGGGAGATACGAGAAGTACTTC CASSSPTGGRYEKYF
TRBJ1-1 - few TRBV21-1 TGTGCCAGCAGCCCCCTCCACAGGTACACTGAAGCTTTCTTT CASSPLHRYTEAFF
TRBJ2-7 - once TRBV7-3 TGTGCCAGCAGCTTACAAGGGGGTAACGTCTACGAGCAGTACTTC CASSLQGGNVYEQYF
TRBJ2-5 - - TRBV5-1 TGCGCCAGCAGCCCAAGGACAACCCATGGGGAGACCCAGTACTTC CASSPRTTHGETQYF
TRBJ2-3 - - TRBV15 TGTGCCACCAGCAGGGGTAGCGGTAGTGGGGCAGATACGCAGTATTTT CATSRGSGSGADTQYF
TRBJ2-1 - - TRBV4-3 TGCGCCAGCAGCCAATCCTACAGGGCCCATCTTTTTTCCTACAATGAGCAGTTCTTC CASSQSYRAHLFSYNEQFF
TRBJ2-3 - - TRBV10-3 TGTGCCACGACCGACGGACTGCATAGGGATACGCAGTATTTT CATTDGLHRDTQYF
TRBJ2-1 TRBD2 - TRBV3-1/TRBV3-2 TGTGCCAGCAGCCAAGACTCACTAGCGGTTCCCTACAATGAGCAGTTCTTC CASSQDSLAVPYNEQFF
TRBJ1-6 - - TRBV14 TGTGCCAGCAGCCAAGGTGGGCTCTATAATTCACCCCTCCACTTT CASSQGGLYNSPLHF
TRBJ1-4 - - TRBV3-1/TRBV3-2 TGTGCCAGCAGCCTTATCGGGAGGGAAAATGAAAAACTGTTTTTT CASSLIGRENEKLFF
TRBJ2-3 - - TRBV24-1 TGTGCCACCAGTGGGGGCTGGCGGGGCGCGGATACGCAGTATTTT CATSGGWRGADTQYF
TRBJ2-7 - - TRBV19 TGTGCCAGTTCGACAGCTCCCTACGAGCAGTACTTC CASSTAPYEQYF
TRBJ1-5 TRBD1 - TRBV5-8 TGTGCCAGCAGCAAGGGGACAGTACAAGATCAGCCCCAGCATTTT CASSKGTVQDQPQHF
TRBJ2-3 TRBD1 once TRBV3-1/TRBV3-2 TGTGCCAGCAGCGTTAGGACAGGGGGCATCACAGATACGCAGTATTTT CASSVRTGGITDTQYF